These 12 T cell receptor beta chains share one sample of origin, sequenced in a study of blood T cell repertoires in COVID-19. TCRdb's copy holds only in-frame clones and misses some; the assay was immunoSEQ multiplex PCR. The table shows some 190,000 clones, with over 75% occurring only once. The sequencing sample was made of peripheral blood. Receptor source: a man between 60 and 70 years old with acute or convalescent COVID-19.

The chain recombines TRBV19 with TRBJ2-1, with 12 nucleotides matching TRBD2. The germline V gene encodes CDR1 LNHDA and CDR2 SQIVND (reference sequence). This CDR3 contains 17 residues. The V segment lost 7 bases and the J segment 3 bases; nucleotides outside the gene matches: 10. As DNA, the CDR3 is TGTGCCAGTAAAGCCCGAGGACTAGCGGGAAACTACAATGAGCAGTTCTTC. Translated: CASKARGLAGNYNEQFF.

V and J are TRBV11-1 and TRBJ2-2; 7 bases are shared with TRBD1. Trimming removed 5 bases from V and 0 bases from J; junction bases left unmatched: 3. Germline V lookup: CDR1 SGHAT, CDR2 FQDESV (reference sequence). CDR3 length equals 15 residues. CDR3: CASSNRGSNTGELFF. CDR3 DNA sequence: TGTGCCAGCAGCAACAGGGGATCGAACACCGGGGAGCTGTTTTTT.

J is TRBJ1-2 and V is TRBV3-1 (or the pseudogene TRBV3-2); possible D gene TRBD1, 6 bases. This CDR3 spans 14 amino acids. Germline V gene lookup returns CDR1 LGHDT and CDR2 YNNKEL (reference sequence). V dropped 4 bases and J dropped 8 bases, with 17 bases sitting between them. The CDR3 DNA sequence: TGTGCCAGCAGCCCACATGGGGACACCTCCGGCTACACCTTC. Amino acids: CASSPHGDTSGYTF.

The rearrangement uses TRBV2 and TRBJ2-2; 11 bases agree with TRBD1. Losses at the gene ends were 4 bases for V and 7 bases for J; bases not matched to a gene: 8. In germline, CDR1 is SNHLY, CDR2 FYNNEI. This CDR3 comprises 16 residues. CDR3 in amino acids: CASSARTGGAVGELFF. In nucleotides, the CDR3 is TGTGCCAGCAGTGCTCGGACAGGGGGCGCCGTCGGGGAGCTGTTTTTT. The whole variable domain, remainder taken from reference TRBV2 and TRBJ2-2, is EPEVTQTPSHQVTQMGQEVILRCVPISNHLYFYWYRQILGQKVEFLVSFYNNEISEKSEIFDDQFSVERPDGSNFTLKIRSTKLEDSAMYFCASSARTGGAVGELFFGEGSRLTVL.

CDR3 sequence reads: CASSYSQGNGYTF. The CDR3 coding sequence is TGTGCCAGCAGCTACAGCCAGGGGAATGGCTACACCTTC. This rearrangement joins TRBV7-2 to TRBJ1-2; perhaps TRBD1 as D (6 bases). The V and J ends lost 4 bases and 6 bases respectively, with 12 bases between them. Germline CDR1 and CDR2: SGHTA and FQGNSA. The CDR3 has 13 amino acids.

The CDR3 DNA is TGTGCCAGCAGCCAACGGGGATTGGGGGCCCGCTTCACAGATACGCAGTATTTT. Protein: CASSQRGLGARFTDTQYF. V usage is TRBV28 and J usage is TRBJ2-3; tentative D call: TRBD1 (6 bases). Germline V gives CDR1 MDHEN, CDR2 SYDVKM. The CDR3 is made up of 18 amino acids. V was clipped by 6 bases and J by 2 bases, with 24 bases between them.

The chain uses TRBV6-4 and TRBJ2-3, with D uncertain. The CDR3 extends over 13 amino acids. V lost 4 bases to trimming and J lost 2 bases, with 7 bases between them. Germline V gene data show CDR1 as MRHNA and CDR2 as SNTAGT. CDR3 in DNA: TGTGCCAGCAGTGGCGACTTCACAGATACGCAGTATTTT. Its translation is CASSGDFTDTQYF.

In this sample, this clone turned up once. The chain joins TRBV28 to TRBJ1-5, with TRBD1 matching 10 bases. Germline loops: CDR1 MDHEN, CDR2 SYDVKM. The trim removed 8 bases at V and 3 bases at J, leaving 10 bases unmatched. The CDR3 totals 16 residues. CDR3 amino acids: CASRRGGQGINQPQHF. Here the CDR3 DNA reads TGTGCCAGCCGGCGGGGGGGACAGGGGATCAATCAGCCCCAGCATTTT.

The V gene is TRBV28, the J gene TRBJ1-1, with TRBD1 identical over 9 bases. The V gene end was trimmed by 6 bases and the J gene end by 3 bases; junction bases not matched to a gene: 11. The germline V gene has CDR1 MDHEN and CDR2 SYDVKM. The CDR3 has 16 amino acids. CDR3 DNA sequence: TGTGCCAGCAGCGAACCCACAGGGGGCGTTTACACTGAAGCTTTCTTT. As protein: CASSEPTGGVYTEAFF. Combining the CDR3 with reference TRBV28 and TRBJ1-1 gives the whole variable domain DVKVTQSSRYLVKRTGEKVFLECVQDMDHENMFWYRQDPGLGLRLIYFSYDVKMKEKGDIPEGYSVSREKKERFSLILESASTNQTSMYLCASSEPTGGVYTEAFFGQGTRLTVV.

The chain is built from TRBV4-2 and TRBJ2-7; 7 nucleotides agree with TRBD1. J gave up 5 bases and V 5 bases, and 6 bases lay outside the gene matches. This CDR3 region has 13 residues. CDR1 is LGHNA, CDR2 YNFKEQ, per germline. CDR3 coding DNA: TGTGCCAGCAGCTACGGGACAGCCGACGAGCAGTACTTC. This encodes CASSYGTADEQYF.

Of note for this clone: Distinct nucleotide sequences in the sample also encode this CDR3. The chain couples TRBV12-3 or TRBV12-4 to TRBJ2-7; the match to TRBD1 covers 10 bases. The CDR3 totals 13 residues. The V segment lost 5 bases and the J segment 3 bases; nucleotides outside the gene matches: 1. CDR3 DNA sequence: TGTGCCAGCAGTAGGACAGGGGGCTACGAGCAGTACTTC. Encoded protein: CASSRTGGYEQYF.

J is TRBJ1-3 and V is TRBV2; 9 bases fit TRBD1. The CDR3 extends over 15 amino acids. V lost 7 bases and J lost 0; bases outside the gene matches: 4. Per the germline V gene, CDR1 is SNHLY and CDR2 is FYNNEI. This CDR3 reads CASTGTGLSGNTIYF. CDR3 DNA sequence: TGTGCCAGCACCGGGACAGGGCTCTCTGGAAACACCATATATTTT.